This record concerns one T cell receptor beta chain sequence. The CDR3 consists of 16 residues. Trimming took 0 bases from V and 3 from J, leaving 14 bases between them. Germline assignment: CDR1 SGDLS and CDR2 YYNGEE. Produced via immunoSEQ multiplex PCR; TCRdb's table is partial and in-frame only. The table records about 100,000 clones, approximately 90% of them present only once. The sample originates from a study of T cell changes during pregnancy in multiple sclerosis. The source of this sequence is a female donor with multiple sclerosis, enrolled in a pregnancy study. The V and J genes are TRBV9 and TRBJ2-3; tentative D call: TRBD2 (5 bases). Source: peripheral blood, taken after pregnancy. CDR3: CASSVGPGSVTDTQYF. CDR3 bases: TGTGCCAGCAGCGTAGGGCCGGGGTCGGTGACAGATACGCAGTATTTT.